The sequence of this T cell receptor beta chain was determined in a study of long-term antiretroviral therapy in people with HIV. Germline assignment: CDR1 MDHEN and CDR2 SYDVKM. The V end lost 3 bases, the J end lost 4 bases, and 17 bases lay between the germline ends. The CDR3 runs 16 residues. Concerning this clone itself: Its antigen remains unidentified.

The study, taken as a whole, reports: Once patients were on ART, diversity went higher but still fell short of transplant donor controls. Repertoires with HIV possessed tighter CDR3 length spans than those of controls. ART adherence, viral resistance and therapy changes went undocumented.

Sequencing used immunoSEQ v3.0 at survey level. Assay: immunoSEQ multiplex PCR; the TCRdb copy retains only in-frame clones and omits some. The top ten clones hold about 11% of a sample with about 27,000 clones, 70% to 85% of them seen once. The study used samples holding roughly 1-10 million cryopreserved PBMC before DNA extraction. The source was unsorted PBMCs, collected 0.8 years before starting antiretroviral therapy. The rearrangement links TRBV28 to TRBJ2-3; possibly TRBD2 for D (6 bases). The receptor was isolated from a man between 18 and 29 years old with HIV. For the CDR3, the DNA is TGTGCCAGCAGTTTCCTTGGGGCCGGCGGGGCAGATACGCAGTATTTT. Protein product: CASSFLGAGGADTQYF.